Shown below are 14 T cell receptor beta chains from a single sample sequenced in a study of T cell changes during pregnancy in multiple sclerosis (dated by TCRdb to between 2018 and 2021). Libraries were made using the immunoSEQ multiplex PCR assay. TCRdb mirrors the immuneACCESS table, restricted to in-frame sequences. Some clones are absent from its copies; in checked studies, under half trace to an unresolved V gene, and the reason for the others is unknown. For this sample there are over 85,000 clones; roughly 91% appear just once. Together, the top ten hold over 1.5% of the sample. The sample in question was peripheral blood, obtained after pregnancy. These receptors were taken from a female donor in good health, enrolled as a control in a pregnancy study.

This clone was recorded a few times. This chain joins TRBV7-3 and TRBJ2-4; tentative D call: TRBD1 (5 bases). The germline CDR1 and CDR2 sequences are SGHTA and FQGTGA. This CDR3 has 15 amino acids. Trimming took off 2 bases at V and 2 bases at J, with 10 bases between the two ends. CDR3 protein: CASSLGAGTKNIQYF. For the CDR3, the DNA is TGTGCCAGCAGCTTAGGGGCAGGAACCAAAAACATTCAGTACTTC.

The V call is TRBV4-1, the J call TRBJ1-4; TRBD1 aligns across 7 bases. CDR3 length equals 15 residues. Germline CDR1 and CDR2: MGHRA and YSYEKL. Unmatched junction bases numbered 5, after V lost 5 bases and J lost 2 bases. CDR3 sequence reads: CASSSPGQTNEKLFF. DNA of the CDR3: TGCGCCAGCAGCTCGCCGGGACAGACTAATGAAAAACTGTTTTTT.

The chain links TRBV25-1 to TRBJ1-1; weak D call: TRBD1 (5 bases). The CDR3 has 13 residues. CDR1 and CDR2 (germline): MGHDK, SYGVNS. V lost 6 bases and J 6 bases, leaving 14 bases between the germline ends. The CDR3 DNA is TGTGCCAGCAGCCTCGGGGGAAGGGCTGAAGCTTTCTTT. Encoded protein: CASSLGGRAEAFF.

This chain links TRBV18 with TRBJ1-4; the D gene is possibly TRBD1 (5 bases). Germline V gene sequence: CDR1 KGHSH, CDR2 LQKENI. V was clipped by 0 bases and J by 8 bases, with 10 bases between them. The CDR3 runs 14 residues. The DNA for the CDR3 is TGTGCCAGCTCACCACCCGCAGGGAAAGAAAAACTGTTTTTT. This sequence encodes CASSPPAGKEKLFF.

The chain recombines TRBV5-4 with TRBJ1-2, with D tentatively TRBD1 (6 bases). V lost 4 bases and J lost 8, with 18 bases in between. Germline V gives CDR1 SGHNT, CDR2 YYREEE (reference sequence). The CDR3 is 14 residues long. The CDR3 here is CASSLRGSSGGYTF. CDR3 DNA: TGTGCCAGCAGCCTGAGGGGGAGTTCTGGAGGCTACACCTTC. Based on the CDR3 plus reference TRBV5-4 and TRBJ1-2, the full variable domain is ETGVTQSPTHLIKTRGQQVTLRCSSQSGHNTVSWYQQALGQGPQFIFQYYREEENGRGNFPPRFSGLQFPNYSSELNVNALELDDSALYLCASSLRGSSGGYTFGSGTRLTVV.

J is TRBJ2-3 and V is TRBV4-2; weak D call: TRBD1 (5 bases). Germline lookup yields CDR1 LGHNA and CDR2 YNFKEQ. Trimming removed 4 bases from V and 2 bases from J, with 13 bases in between. The CDR3 is 15 residues long. The DNA of the CDR3 is TGTGCCAGCAGCCCCAGGACAAGATCCACAGATACGCAGTATTTT. Residues: CASSPRTRSTDTQYF.

J is TRBJ1-3 and V is TRBV9; possible D gene TRBD1, 5 bases. This CDR3 has 13 residues. Germline V gives CDR1 SGDLS, CDR2 YYNGEE. The germline V and J ends were trimmed by 6 bases and 2 bases, with 9 bases remaining between them. The CDR3 reads CASTRTPGNTIYF. The DNA for the CDR3 is TGTGCCAGCACCCGGACACCTGGAAACACCATATATTTT.

This clone was picked up one time. The chain carries TRBV4-2 and TRBJ2-2; a possible D gene is TRBD2 (5 bases). Germline V CDR1 and CDR2: LGHNA, YNFKEQ. V was trimmed by 4 bases and J by 0 bases, leaving 9 bases between them. The CDR3 length is 15 residues. The DNA of the CDR3 is TGTGCCAGCAGCCTGCAGAGGGCGAACACCGGGGAGCTGTTTTTT. The encoded protein is CASSLQRANTGELFF.

This clone came up a few times. This chain uses TRBV4-2 with TRBJ1-5; 7 positions agree with TRBD1. CDR1 is LGHNA and CDR2 is YNFKEQ in the germline V gene. This CDR3 comprises 14 residues. V shed 1 base and J 6 bases; nucleotides not matched to a gene: 3. CDR3 in amino acids: CASSQGQGSQPQHF. The CDR3 nucleotides read TGTGCCAGCAGCCAAGGACAGGGCAGTCAGCCCCAGCATTTT.

V usage is TRBV20-1 and J usage is TRBJ2-7; D is ambiguous. V was clipped by 2 bases and J by 6 bases, with 8 bases between them. In germline, CDR1 is DFQATT, CDR2 SNEGSKA (reference sequence). CDR3 size: 11 residues. CDR3 loop: CSARTKTEQYF. The CDR3 nucleotides are TGCAGTGCTAGAACTAAAACCGAGCAGTACTTC.

The rearrangement joins TRBV11-2 to TRBJ1-2, with unresolved D. CDR1 is SGHAT, CDR2 FQNNGV, per germline. The length of the CDR3 is 16 residues. The V end lost 5 bases, the J end lost 3 bases, and 19 bases lay between the germline ends. CDR3 DNA sequence: TGTGCCAGCAGCCCCACTTCGGGAAATGCCTACTATGGCTACACCTTC. Translation gives CASSPTSGNAYYGYTF.

V is TRBV4-1 and J is TRBJ1-5; D is unresolved. CDR1 and CDR2 (germline): MGHRA, YSYEKL. This CDR3 is 14 amino acids long. The ends were cut back, 0 bases at V and 7 bases at J, with 10 bases in the middle. Here the CDR3 reads CASSQDMGSQPQHF. The CDR3 DNA follows: TGCGCCAGCAGCCAAGATATGGGCAGCCAGCCCCAGCATTTT.

The rearrangement uses TRBV9 and TRBJ2-7, with D possibly TRBD1 on 5 matching bases. V was cut by 3 bases and J by 6 bases, with 13 bases left in between. CDR3 length equals 13 residues. Germline CDR1 SGDLS, CDR2 YYNGEE. The CDR3 bases are TGTGCCAGCAGCGCACGACAAGGGGCCGAGCAGTACTTC. It specifies CASSARQGAEQYF.

The V and J genes are TRBV15 and TRBJ1-4, with TRBD1 identical over 7 bases. The CDR3 has 15 amino acids. The V segment lost 2 bases and the J segment 7 bases; nucleotides outside the gene matches: 7. Germline V gene data show CDR1 as LNHNV and CDR2 as YYDKDF (reference sequence). CDR3 loop: CATSRPRGLGEKLFF. DNA for the CDR3: TGTGCCACCAGCAGACCCAGGGGGTTGGGTGAAAAACTGTTTTTT.